These 10 T cell receptor beta chains originate from one sample sequenced in a study of cytomegalovirus exposure and HLA in healthy donors. PCR involved 60 Vbeta and 13 Jbeta primers. Profiled with immunoSEQ multiplex PCR; TCRdb holds only in-frame clones, not every one. The table lists around 64,000 clones, around 91% of them singletons. Sequencing was carried out using PBMCs. The receptors come from a woman aged 25-40 years in good health and CMV-seropositive.

The chain links TRBV15 to TRBJ1-2; 7 bases are a match to TRBD1. The V gene's germline CDR1 is LNHNV and CDR2 YYDKDF (reference sequence). Germline trimming cut 2 bases from V and 5 bases from J; bases unmatched to any gene: 8. This CDR3 region has 15 residues. CDR3 DNA sequence: TGTGCCACCAGCAGAAAGGGGGCTCTTGAATATGGCTACACCTTC. This codes for CATSRKGALEYGYTF.

This chain uses TRBV7-2 with TRBJ2-7, with TRBD2 identical over 14 bases. This CDR3 contains 18 residues. The V gene's germline CDR1 is SGHTA and CDR2 FQGNSA. J lost 0 bases, V lost 4 bases, and 8 bases had no gene match. The CDR3 sequence is CASSSKTSGRGYSYEQYF. CDR3 coding DNA: TGTGCCAGCAGCTCCAAGACTAGCGGGAGGGGCTACTCCTACGAGCAGTACTTC.

The chain employs TRBV19 and TRBJ1-5; D remains ambiguous. Germline CDR1 and CDR2: LNHDA and SQIVND (reference sequence). With 6 bases removed from V and 0 bases from J, the gap between germline ends came to 15 bases. The CDR3 loop spans 16 amino acids. This chain's CDR3 is CASRLIGAYSNQPQHF. DNA for the CDR3: TGTGCCAGTAGACTTATCGGTGCCTATAGCAATCAGCCCCAGCATTTT.

The V gene is TRBV4-1, the J gene TRBJ1-2, with 7 bases lining up with TRBD1. This CDR3 is 13 amino acids long. Germline V lookup: CDR1 MGHRA, CDR2 YSYEKL. V lost 5 bases and J lost 5; bases outside the gene matches: 5. The CDR3 region is CASSSSTGYGYTF. In DNA form, the CDR3 reads TGCGCCAGCAGCTCATCGACAGGGTATGGCTACACCTTC.

The chain combines TRBV2 with TRBJ2-3; 11 nucleotides match TRBD2. CDR1 and CDR2 (germline): SNHLY, FYNNEI. Trimming took 6 bases from V and 3 from J; bases not matched to a gene: 14. The CDR3 is 18 amino acids. CDR3 loop: CASRSGTSGPGGTDTQYF. CDR3 coding DNA: TGTGCCAGCAGATCCGGGACTAGCGGACCAGGTGGTACAGATACGCAGTATTTT.

The J gene is TRBJ2-3, the V gene TRBV5-1; 10 positions agree with TRBD2. The germline V gene has CDR1 SGHRS and CDR2 YFSETQ. The J segment lost 3 bases and the V segment lost 0 bases, leaving 4 bases of the junction unmatched. The length of the CDR3 is 16 residues. CDR3 residues: CASSLGGTSETDTQYF. CDR3 in DNA: TGCGCCAGCAGCTTGGGTGGGACTAGCGAGACAGATACGCAGTATTTT. The complete variable domain, with remaining parts taken from reference TRBV5-1 and TRBJ2-3, reads KAGVTQTPRYLIKTRGQQVTLSCSPISGHRSVSWYQQTPGQGLQFLFEYFSETQRNKGNFPGRFSGRQFSNSRSEMNVSTLELGDSALYLCASSLGGTSETDTQYFGPGTRLTVL.

CDR3 residues: CASSILMGRGAFF. DNA for the CDR3: TGCGCCAGCAGCATCCTGATGGGGAGAGGAGCTTTCTTT. This chain links TRBV5-1 with TRBJ1-1; D not certain. Germline V gene sequence: CDR1 SGHRS, CDR2 YFSETQ. CDR3 size: 13 residues. V lost 4 bases, J lost 10 bases, and 17 bases lay in between. Supplemented by reference TRBV5-1 and TRBJ1-1, the full variable domain reads KAGVTQTPRYLIKTRGQQVTLSCSPISGHRSVSWYQQTPGQGLQFLFEYFSETQRNKGNFPGRFSGRQFSNSRSEMNVSTLELGDSALYLCASSILMGRGAFFGQGTRLTVV.

The chain couples TRBV30 to TRBJ1-2; D is perhaps TRBD1 (5 bases). This CDR3 region has 12 residues. From germline, CDR1 is GTSNPN and CDR2 SVGIG (reference sequence). V was cut by 3 bases and J by 8 bases, with 13 bases left in between. The CDR3 sequence is CAWSTGQGGYTF. In DNA, the CDR3 is TGTGCCTGGAGCACCGGACAAGGAGGCTACACCTTC.

The V and J genes are TRBV6-6 and TRBJ2-4, with TRBD1 matching 8 bases. Germline CDR1 reads MNHNY; CDR2 reads SVGAGI (reference sequence). Trimming cost V 5 bases and J 3 bases; bases outside gene matches: 3. This CDR3 spans 14 amino acids. CDR3 amino acids: CASSTQGGKNIQYF. The CDR3 DNA reads TGTGCCAGCAGTACACAGGGGGGCAAAAACATTCAGTACTTC.

The V gene is TRBV2, the J gene TRBJ2-5, with 9 positions matching TRBD1. The J call may be incorrect, as the DNA end agrees better with TRBJ2-7. CDR3 length equals 15 residues. Germline V gives CDR1 SNHLY, CDR2 FYNNEI. CDR3: CASSDWGQGIPEQYF. Here the CDR3 DNA reads TGTGCCAGCAGTGACTGGGGACAGGGCATACCCGAGCAGTACTTC.